These T cell receptor beta chains were read from a single sample in a study of shared clonotypes between healthy human individuals. TCRdb's copy holds only in-frame clones and misses some; the assay was immunoSEQ multiplex PCR. Of approximately 2,000,000 clones listed, 85% to 95% were seen once; the top ten hold about 0.36%. The specimen was naive CD4+ T cells from PBMCs. The receptor source for this set is a man aged 18 to 29 in good health. Some clones in this sample may be carry-over from other donors' samples. Both conserved end residues are part of each CDR3. D genes are given only for firm matches. Size tells how often a clone was seen (once, few, many) or the class of an expanded clone, and some rows leave it out.

D gene: .
J gene: TRBJ2-4
V gene: TRBV4-1
clone size: .
CDR3 length: 14
CDR3 protein: CASSQGLALNIQYF
CDR3 DNA: TGCGCCAGCAGCCAAGGGCTAGCCCTTAACATTCAGTACTTC

D gene: TRBD2
J gene: TRBJ2-3
V gene: TRBV5-1
clone size: .
CDR3 length: 16
CDR3 protein: CASSLSGLAGGDTQYF
CDR3 DNA: TGCGCCAGCAGCTTGTCCGGACTAGCGGGAGGTGATACGCAGTATTTT

D gene: TRBD2
J gene: TRBJ2-7
V gene: TRBV6-5
clone size: .
CDR3 length: 13
CDR3 protein: CASTRGGTYEQYF
CDR3 DNA: TGTGCCAGCACCCGGGGGGGGACCTACGAGCAGTACTTC

D gene: .
J gene: TRBJ2-6
V gene: TRBV6-1
clone size: .
CDR3 length: 19
CDR3 protein: CASSEAQGLTNSGANVLTF
CDR3 DNA: TGTGCCAGCAGTGAAGCTCAAGGCCTTACTAACTCTGGGGCCAACGTCCTGACTTTC

D gene: .
J gene: TRBJ2-2
V gene: TRBV6-1
clone size: .
CDR3 length: 13
CDR3 protein: CAGMVQNTGELFF
CDR3 DNA: TGTGCCGGGATGGTCCAGAATACCGGGGAGCTGTTTTTT

D gene: .
J gene: TRBJ1-1
V gene: TRBV18
clone size: .
CDR3 length: 13
CDR3 protein: CASSPEGAAEAFF
CDR3 DNA: TGTGCCAGCTCACCAGAAGGGGCTGCTGAAGCTTTCTTT

D gene: .
J gene: TRBJ2-3
V gene: TRBV11-2
clone size: .
CDR3 length: 17
CDR3 protein: CASSLTASGTQGGTQYF
CDR3 DNA: TGTGCCAGCAGCCTAACGGCGTCCGGGACGCAAGGTGGCACGCAGTATTTT

D gene: TRBD1
J gene: TRBJ1-2
V gene: TRBV5-4
clone size: .
CDR3 length: 17
CDR3 protein: CASSPTRDRGPNYGYTF
CDR3 DNA: TGTGCCAGCAGCCCAACCCGGGACAGGGGGCCTAACTATGGCTACACCTTC

D gene: TRBD1
J gene: TRBJ2-1
V gene: TRBV29-1
clone size: .
CDR3 length: 13
CDR3 protein: CSIGTGSYNEQFF
CDR3 DNA: TGCAGCATAGGGACAGGGTCCTACAATGAGCAGTTCTTC

D gene: .
J gene: TRBJ2-5
V gene: TRBV2
clone size: .
CDR3 length: 12
CDR3 protein: CASSSAGETQYF
CDR3 DNA: TGTGCCAGCAGTTCTGCGGGAGAGACCCAGTACTTC

D gene: TRBD2
J gene: TRBJ2-3
V gene: TRBV18
clone size: few
CDR3 length: 15
CDR3 protein: CASSPTSGSTDTQYF
CDR3 DNA: TGTGCCAGCTCACCGACTAGCGGGAGCACAGATACGCAGTATTTT

D gene: .
J gene: TRBJ2-7
V gene: TRBV7-6
clone size: .
CDR3 length: 16
CDR3 protein: CASREVREGPAYEQYF
CDR3 DNA: TGTGCCAGCAGGGAAGTCAGGGAAGGACCGGCCTACGAGCAGTACTTC

D gene: .
J gene: TRBJ2-4
V gene: TRBV5-1
clone size: .
CDR3 length: 14
CDR3 protein: CASMKGGGENIQYF
CDR3 DNA: TGCGCCAGCATGAAAGGCGGGGGCGAAAACATTCAGTACTTC

D gene: .
J gene: TRBJ2-3
V gene: TRBV5-1
clone size: .
CDR3 length: 14
CDR3 protein: CASSALWREDTQYF
CDR3 DNA: TGCGCCAGCAGCGCTCTTTGGCGGGAAGATACGCAGTATTTT

D gene: .
J gene: TRBJ2-3
V gene: TRBV19
clone size: .
CDR3 length: 15
CDR3 protein: CASSIQPSGTDTQYF
CDR3 DNA: TGTGCCAGTAGTATACAGCCTAGCGGCACAGATACGCAGTATTTT

D gene: .
J gene: TRBJ2-4
V gene: TRBV11-2
clone size: .
CDR3 length: 13
CDR3 protein: CASSLDQGNIQYF
CDR3 DNA: TGTGCCAGCAGCTTAGATCAGGGGAACATTCAGTACTTC

D gene: .
J gene: TRBJ1-2
V gene: TRBV5-6
clone size: .
CDR3 length: 13
CDR3 protein: CASSPRQVEGYTF
CDR3 DNA: TGTGCCAGCAGCCCAAGACAGGTGGAGGGCTACACCTTC

D gene: .
J gene: TRBJ2-1
V gene: TRBV10-3
clone size: .
CDR3 length: 15
CDR3 protein: CAISEQAGRYNEQFF
CDR3 DNA: TGTGCCATCAGTGAACAGGCGGGACGGTACAATGAGCAGTTCTTC

D gene: .
J gene: TRBJ1-3
V gene: TRBV7-2
clone size: .
CDR3 length: 19
CDR3 protein: CASSLGVGYSMTSGNTIYF
CDR3 DNA: TGTGCCAGCAGCTTAGGTGTGGGGTACTCAATGACATCTGGAAACACCATATATTTT

D gene: .
J gene: TRBJ1-2
V gene: TRBV7-9
clone size: .
CDR3 length: 15
CDR3 protein: CASSKSLVDNYGYTF
CDR3 DNA: TGTGCCAGCAGCAAGTCATTGGTCGATAACTATGGCTACACCTTC

D gene: .
J gene: TRBJ1-3
V gene: TRBV6-1
clone size: .
CDR3 length: 13
CDR3 protein: CASTLGDGNTIYF
CDR3 DNA: TGTGCCAGCACACTGGGAGATGGAAACACCATATATTTT

D gene: .
J gene: TRBJ1-2
V gene: TRBV11-2
clone size: .
CDR3 length: 14
CDR3 protein: CASSLGSRGYGYTF
CDR3 DNA: TGTGCCAGCAGCTTAGGAAGCAGGGGATATGGCTACACCTTC

D gene: .
J gene: TRBJ2-1
V gene: TRBV7-3
clone size: .
CDR3 length: 14
CDR3 protein: CASSSGQPMNEQFF
CDR3 DNA: TGTGCCAGCAGTTCGGGACAACCCATGAATGAGCAGTTCTTC